This is a list of T cell receptor beta chains from one sample in a study of blood T cell repertoires in COVID-19. Assay used: immunoSEQ multiplex PCR; TCRdb lists only in-frame clones, some missing. The sample yields about 130,000 clones, 70% to 80% seen once. Input material: peripheral blood. All receptors come from a human donor in a cohort sampled during active COVID-19. CDR3s include the opening cysteine and the closing phenylalanine or tryptophan. A D gene is named only where the DNA matches it firmly. The size field is filled for only some rows; it gives once, few, many or a size class.

j_call	d_call	clone_size	v_call	cdr3_nt	cdr3_aa
TRBJ2-6	-	-	TRBV3-1/TRBV3-2	TGTGCCAGCAGCCAAGCTGTCCTCAGCTCTGGGGCCAACGTCCTGACTTTC	CASSQAVLSSGANVLTF
TRBJ2-3	-	few	TRBV25-1	TGTGCCAGCTCCCTTCGGGGGAGCACAGATACGCAGTATTTT	CASSLRGSTDTQYF
TRBJ1-5	-	-	TRBV15	TGTGCCACCAGCAGAGATCCGGGGGGAATTCAGCCCCAGCATTTT	CATSRDPGGIQPQHF
TRBJ2-7	TRBD1	-	TRBV28	TGTGCCAGCAGTGCGACAGGGTTAACCTACGAGCAGTACTTC	CASSATGLTYEQYF
TRBJ2-1	-	-	TRBV18	TGTGCCAGCTCACCCCAAAACGGCTACAATGAGCAGTTCTTC	CASSPQNGYNEQFF
TRBJ2-2	-	-	TRBV11-2	TGTGCCAGCAGCCCGAGGACAGCCAACACCGGGGAGCTGTTTTTT	CASSPRTANTGELFF
TRBJ2-2	-	once	TRBV12-3/TRBV12-4	TGTGCCAGCAGGGACTTCTACACCGGGGAGCTGTTTTTT	CASRDFYTGELFF
TRBJ1-3	-	-	TRBV4-1	TGCGCCAGCAGCCAAGCGGAGGCAGCAACTGGAAACACCATATATTTT	CASSQAEAATGNTIYF
TRBJ1-6	-	-	TRBV28	TGTGCCAGCACGCCCCCTGGAGGATATAATTCACCCCTCCACTTT	CASTPPGGYNSPLHF
TRBJ1-2	-	-	TRBV11-2	TGTGCCAGCAGCTTAGGTGGGGGCAGACAAGACTATGGCTACACCTTC	CASSLGGGRQDYGYTF
TRBJ1-6	-	-	TRBV5-5	TGTGCCAGCAGCTTGGATTCGGCACGGGAGAATTCACCCCTCCACTTT	CASSLDSARENSPLHF
TRBJ2-5	-	-	TRBV5-1	TGCGCCAGCAGCCCCCGGAGGGGCTCAGGCGCGGAGGAGACCCAGTACTTC	CASSPRRGSGAEETQYF
TRBJ1-1	TRBD1	-	TRBV7-9	TGTGCCAGCAGCTTCGGGACAGTCAACGAAGCTTTCTTT	CASSFGTVNEAFF
TRBJ1-1	-	-	TRBV5-4	TGTGCCACCATCCCAACGGGCAGGGCGAACACTGAAGCTTTCTTT	CATIPTGRANTEAFF
TRBJ2-7	-	-	TRBV19	TGTGCCAGTAGTATGGCCGACCGGGGCTACGAGCAGTACTTC	CASSMADRGYEQYF
TRBJ2-1	-	-	TRBV12-5	TGTGCTAGTGGTAAAACCGGGAAATACAATGAGCAGTTCTTC	CASGKTGKYNEQFF
TRBJ1-4	TRBD1	once	TRBV2	TGTGCCAGCAGTATCGAACAGGGGAATAATGAAAAACTGTTTTTT	CASSIEQGNNEKLFF
TRBJ1-5	TRBD1	few	TRBV19	TGTGCCAGTAGTACCGGGACAGAAGTCCGCAATCAGCCCCAGCATTTT	CASSTGTEVRNQPQHF
TRBJ1-4	-	-	TRBV27	TGTGCCAGCAGTCGGACAGCAACTAATGAAAAACTGTTTTTT	CASSRTATNEKLFF
TRBJ1-1	-	-	TRBV12-5	TGTGCTAGTGGTTTGGCCCCCGGGGGGGTTACTTTCTTT	CASGLAPGGVTFF
TRBJ2-7	-	-	TRBV30	TGTGCCTGGAGTGTCTCGGGGTTCGGGCAGTACTTC	CAWSVSGFGQYF
TRBJ1-2	-	-	TRBV12-5	TGTGCTAGTGGACCCCAGGGGTATGGCTACACCTTC	CASGPQGYGYTF
TRBJ1-5	-	-	TRBV3-1/TRBV3-2	TGTGCCAGCAGCCAAGAGGCGTCGCGAGGGAATCAGCCCCAGCATTTT	CASSQEASRGNQPQHF
TRBJ2-7	TRBD2	few	TRBV10-2	TGCGCCAGTTCCCCAGACGTAGCGGGGGCTTCCTACGAGCAGTACTTC	CASSPDVAGASYEQYF
TRBJ1-1	-	-	TRBV7-9	TGTGCCAGCAGCTCGAGAACAGGGAAGGGTCGGGGCACTGAAGCTTTCTTT	CASSSRTGKGRGTEAFF
TRBJ2-1	-	-	TRBV28	TGTGCCAGCAGTTTGGGGACAACGGGCATAAACAATGAGCAGTTCTTC	CASSLGTTGINNEQFF